Below, one T cell receptor (beta chain) is given with its context. Its antigen is still unknown. This sample is drawn from a study of radiotherapy plus CTLA-4 blockade in lung cancer. Study context: Overall, roughly 17% of patients showed an objective response, while approximately 28% attained disease control.

Assay used: immunoSEQ multiplex PCR; TCRdb lists only in-frame clones, some missing. The sample contains 26,000 or so clones, over 75% of which appear only once. Ipilimumab-mediated CTLA-4 blockade plus focal radiation was given to patients having chemo-refractory metastatic non-small-cell lung cancer. Study-level results: Radiotherapy with ipilimumab was followed by blood expansion of tumor-derived clones. Early clone dynamics of blood T cells, plus interferon-beta, reportedly predicted response best.

The sample was peripheral blood, taken from a patient treated with radiotherapy plus ipilimumab. The receptor was isolated from a human donor with non-small cell lung cancer who had stable disease on radiotherapy plus ipilimumab.

CDR3 in amino acids: CASSFGGTGANVLTF. CDR3 sequence (DNA): TGTGCCAGCAGCTTTGGAGGGACGGGGGCCAACGTCCTGACTTTC. The chain recombines TRBV5-4 with TRBJ2-6; tentatively, D is TRBD2 (6 bases). Germline CDR1 SGHNT, CDR2 YYREEE (reference sequence). This CDR3 is 15 amino acids long. Trimming shortened V by 2 bases and J by 4 bases, and 10 bases separated the two germline ends.